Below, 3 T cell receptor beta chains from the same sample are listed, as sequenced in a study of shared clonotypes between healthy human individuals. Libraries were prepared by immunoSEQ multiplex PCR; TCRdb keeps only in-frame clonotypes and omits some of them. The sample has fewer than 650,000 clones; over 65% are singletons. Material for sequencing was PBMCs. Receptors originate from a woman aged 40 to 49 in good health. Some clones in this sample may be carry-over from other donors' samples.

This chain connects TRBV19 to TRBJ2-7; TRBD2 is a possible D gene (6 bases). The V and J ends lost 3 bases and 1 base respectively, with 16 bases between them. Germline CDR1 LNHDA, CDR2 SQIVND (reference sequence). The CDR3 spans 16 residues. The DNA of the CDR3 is TGTGCCAGTAGTATCGGACCGCCCGCGGGGTCCTACGAGCAGTACTTC. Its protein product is CASSIGPPAGSYEQYF.

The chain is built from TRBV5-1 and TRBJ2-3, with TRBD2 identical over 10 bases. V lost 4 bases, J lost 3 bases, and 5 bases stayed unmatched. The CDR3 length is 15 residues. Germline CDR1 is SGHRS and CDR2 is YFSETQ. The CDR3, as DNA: TGCGCCAGCAGCCTTCTAGCGGGAGCGACAGATACGCAGTATTTT. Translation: CASSLLAGATDTQYF. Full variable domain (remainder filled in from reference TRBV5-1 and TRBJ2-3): KAGVTQTPRYLIKTRGQQVTLSCSPISGHRSVSWYQQTPGQGLQFLFEYFSETQRNKGNFPGRFSGRQFSNSRSEMNVSTLELGDSALYLCASSLLAGATDTQYFGPGTRLTVL.

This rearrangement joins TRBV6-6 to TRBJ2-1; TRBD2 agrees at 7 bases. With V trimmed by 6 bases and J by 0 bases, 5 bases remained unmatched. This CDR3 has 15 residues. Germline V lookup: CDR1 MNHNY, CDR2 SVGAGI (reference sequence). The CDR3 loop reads CASSPLAGSYNEQFF. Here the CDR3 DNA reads TGTGCCAGCAGCCCCTTAGCGGGCTCCTACAATGAGCAGTTCTTC.